This TCR beta chain was obtained from a study of T cells in Graves' hyperthyroidism and ophthalmopathy. Study-level background: Peripheral blood draws took place at initial diagnosis, ahead of any treatment. Study findings and constraints: Most expanded thyroid clonotypes above 0.001 recurred in blood.

Germline V gene data show CDR1 as SGHRS and CDR2 as YFSETQ. The CDR3 spans 15 residues. V gave up 1 base and J gave up 3 bases; unmatched junction bases: 4. Duration under 3 months, a NOSPECS grade of at least 4, and a Clinical Activity Score of at least 3 characterized the ophthalmopathy patients. PBMCs stemmed from around 10 ml fresh peripheral blood. Comment on this clonotype: As yet, its antigen is unknown.

Using RNA transcripts as the source, TCR beta CDR3 regions were amplified. HTBI primers were used for first-round RT-PCR of the TCR CDR3. MiXCR, run by TCRdb on the multiplex PCR reads, gives a single entry per CDR3 protein. Here the sample spans approximately 300,000 distinct CDR3 sequences, about a sixth being singletons. The chain is built from TRBV5-1 and TRBJ2-1, with 7 bases lining up with TRBD1. Sequenced material: blood. The TCR comes from a woman aged 60-70 years with Graves' ophthalmopathy. The CDR3 DNA sequence: TGCGCCAGCAGCTTGATGGGGGACAGCTACAATGAGCAGTTCTTC. Translated: CASSLMGDSYNEQFF.